The 10 T cell receptor beta chains below all came from one sample that was sequenced in a study of somatic mutations in cytotoxic T cells in rheumatoid arthritis. The assay was immunoSEQ multiplex PCR, and TCRdb's table has in-frame clones only and misses some. The data show approximately 9,300 clones, just over 90% seen once. The sequencing input was CD8+ T cells sorted from blood. The receptors shown here come from a woman under 30 with rheumatoid arthritis.

This sequence joins TRBV29-1 and TRBJ1-2; D gene ambiguous. Germline-derived CDR1 and CDR2 are SQVTM and ANQGSEA. Trimming stripped 8 bases from V and 3 bases from J, with 10 bases between. The CDR3 spans 11 residues. CDR3 sequence (DNA): TGCAGCATCTCAGTGGACTATGGCTACACCTTC. Protein product: CSISVDYGYTF.

This chain links TRBV6-5 with TRBJ2-1; 13 nucleotides agree with TRBD2. The CDR3 length is 14 residues. Germline CDR1 reads MNHEY; CDR2 reads SVGAGI. Germline trimming cut 8 bases from V and 10 bases from J; bases unmatched to any gene: 8. CDR3 sequence: CASGRLAGGEEQFF. DNA of the CDR3: TGTGCCAGCGGTCGACTAGCGGGGGGTGAGGAGCAGTTCTTC.

This clone was recorded only once. CDR3 nucleotides: TGTGCCAGCAGTTTAAGTCTTGGGGAGGGATACACTGAAGCTTTCTTT. Its translation is CASSLSLGEGYTEAFF. The V call is TRBV27, the J call TRBJ1-1; no definite D call. The germline V and J ends were trimmed by 2 bases and 3 bases, with 16 bases remaining between them. The CDR3 has 16 amino acids. Looked up from germline, CDR1 is MNHEY and CDR2 is SMNVEV (reference sequence).

J is TRBJ2-3 and V is TRBV27, with D possibly matching TRBD1 (6 bases). The V and J ends lost 6 bases and 5 bases respectively, with 21 bases between them. CDR1 MNHEY and CDR2 SMNVEV come from the germline V gene (reference sequence). The CDR3 has 16 residues. The CDR3 sequence is CASSLQGHLGGDTQYF. CDR3 bases: TGTGCCAGCAGCCTACAGGGCCATCTCGGCGGAGATACGCAGTATTTT.

The chain employs TRBV2 and TRBJ2-7, with a possible D match to TRBD1 (5 bases). Germline loops: CDR1 SNHLY, CDR2 FYNNEI. The CDR3 runs 14 residues. Trimming removed 4 bases from V and 0 bases from J, with 10 bases in between. The CDR3 spells CASSGWTLSYEQYF. CDR3 bases: TGTGCCAGCAGTGGGTGGACACTCTCCTACGAGCAGTACTTC.

The DNA of the CDR3 is TGTGCCAGCAGTTACATCGGGGGGCAACTCTCTGAAGCTTTCTTT. It codes for CASSYIGGQLSEAFF. The chain joins TRBV6-5 to TRBJ1-1; weak D call: TRBD1 (6 bases). CDR1 is MNHEY and CDR2 is SVGAGI in the germline V gene. Trimming removed 2 bases at V and 6 bases at J, with 16 bases between. The CDR3 contains 15 residues.

The chain combines TRBV25-1 with TRBJ2-3, with 7 bases fitting TRBD1. The junction had 11 bases not matched to a gene; V was cut back by 6 bases and J by 2 bases. CDR1 and CDR2 (germline): MGHDK, SYGVNS. This CDR3 region has 16 residues. The CDR3 sequence is CASRKPGQPNTDTQYF. In DNA form, the CDR3 reads TGTGCCAGCAGGAAGCCGGGACAGCCAAACACAGATACGCAGTATTTT.

The rearrangement joins TRBV6-4 to TRBJ2-1; D may be TRBD2 (6 bases). V gave up 8 bases and J gave up 6 bases, with 23 bases separating them. The CDR3 runs to 16 residues. Per the germline V gene, CDR1 is MRHNA and CDR2 is SNTAGT. CDR3 sequence (DNA): TGTGCCAGCGGACCTAAACCGGGACTTGACGTCAATGAGCAGTTCTTC. Translating it yields CASGPKPGLDVNEQFF.

A single count supports this clone. The genes are TRBV19 and TRBJ2-3; no firm D call. Germline-derived CDR1 and CDR2 are LNHDA and SQIVND (reference sequence). Trimming removed 11 bases from V and 1 base from J, with 16 bases in between. This CDR3 contains 14 residues. The CDR3 is CAVGGAGGTDTQYF. CDR3 in DNA: TGTGCCGTCGGTGGTGCTGGAGGCACAGATACGCAGTATTTT.

The chain recombines TRBV4-1 with TRBJ2-7; 8 bases match TRBD1. Looked up from germline, CDR1 is MGHRA and CDR2 is YSYEKL. This CDR3 is built from 15 residues. V lost 4 bases, J lost 3 bases, and 8 bases stayed unmatched. The CDR3 DNA is TGCGCCAGCAGCCTACCGACAGGGGCAGGCTACGAGCAGTACTTC. This sequence encodes CASSLPTGAGYEQYF.